Detailed here is one T cell receptor (beta chain). The method was immunoSEQ multiplex PCR; TCRdb's version includes in-frame clones alone and lacks a portion of them. Found here are about 350,000 clones, 88% of them singletons; the top ten hold 0.85% to 1.3%. These data come from a study of blood T cell repertoires in COVID-19. The CDR3 consists of 17 residues. Germline CDR1 reads LGHNA; CDR2 reads YNFKEQ. V shed 3 bases, J shed 2 bases, and the junction held 9 bases outside the gene matches. Across 20 to 25 US areas, participants ranged in age from about 18 to 100 years. The receptor comes from a woman in her 30s who had been exposed to COVID-19. J is TRBJ1-2 and V is TRBV4-2, with 10 positions matching TRBD1. Sample: PBMCs or T cells enriched from blood (not recorded which). DNA for the CDR3: TGTGCCAGCAGCCAGGAAATTCCGACAGGGGGCAACTATGGCTACACCTTC. It is translated as CASSQEIPTGGNYGYTF.